This TCR beta chain was sequenced in a study of T-cell memory formation after mild COVID-19. Findings and limits, study-wide: Mainly CM and EM harbored the contracting CD4+ clones; mainly EMRA harbored the CD8+ ones.

CDR3 size: 13 residues. V gave up 0 bases and J gave up 6 bases, with 7 bases separating them. Per germline, CDR1 LGHNA and CDR2 YSLEER. Concerning this clonotype itself: Its target is unknown.

The 5'RACE method, run with constant-segment primers, produced TCR alpha and TCR beta cDNA libraries (carrying sample barcodes and UMIs). TCRdb reanalysed the 5' RACE reads using MiXCR and keeps one entry per CDR3 protein. Of about 350,000 distinct CDR3 sequences listed, roughly an eighth are singletons. The rearrangement joins TRBV4-3 to TRBJ2-3; D is ambiguous. This TCR came from a man aged 18 to 30 who had mild COVID-19 (a few samples of this study predate the infection). Cell type and time point are not known. The sample taken for sequencing was PBMCs or a T cell subset sorted from them (not recorded which). The CDR3 DNA reads as TGCGCCAGCAGCCAAGATTACCGTGATACGCAGTATTTT. Its protein is CASSQDYRDTQYF.